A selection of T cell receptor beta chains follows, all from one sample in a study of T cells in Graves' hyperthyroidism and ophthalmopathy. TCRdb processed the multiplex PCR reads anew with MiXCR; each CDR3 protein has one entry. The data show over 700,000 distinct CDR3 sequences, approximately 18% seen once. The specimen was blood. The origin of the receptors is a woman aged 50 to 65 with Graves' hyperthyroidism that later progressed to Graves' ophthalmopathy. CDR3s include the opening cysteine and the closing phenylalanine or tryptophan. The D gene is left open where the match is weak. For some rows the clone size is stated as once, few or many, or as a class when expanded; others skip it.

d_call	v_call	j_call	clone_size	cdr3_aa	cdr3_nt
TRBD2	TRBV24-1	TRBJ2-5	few	CATSDLTSGEGETQYF	TGTGCCACCAGTGATTTGACTAGCGGGGAGGGAGAGACCCAGTACTTC
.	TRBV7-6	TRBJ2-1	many	CASSLRANKNEQFF	TGTGCCAGCAGCTTAAGGGCAAACAAGAATGAGCAGTTCTTC
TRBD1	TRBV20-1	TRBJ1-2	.	CSAERPGQGFGGYTF	TGCAGTGCTGAAAGGCCGGGACAGGGTTTTGGTGGCTACACCTTC
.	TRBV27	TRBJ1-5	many	CASSDLQGPSSPQHF	TGTGCCAGCAGCGATTTACAGGGCCCGTCATCACCCCAGCATTTT
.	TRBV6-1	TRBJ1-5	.	CASSDQGVNQPQHF	TGTGCCAGCAGTGACCAGGGAGTCAATCAGCCCCAGCATTTT
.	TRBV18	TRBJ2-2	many	CASSPSKGDTGELFF	TGTGCCAGCTCACCCTCGAAGGGGGACACCGGGGAGCTGTTTTTT
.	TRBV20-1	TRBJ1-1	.	CSVEGGGTSLGGTEAFF	TGCAGCGTTGAGGGAGGAGGGACATCACTTGGGGGCACTGAAGCTTTCTTT
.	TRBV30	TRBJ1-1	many	CAWSVHSAIFNTEAFF	TGTGCCTGGAGTGTACACAGCGCTATTTTCAACACTGAAGCTTTCTTT
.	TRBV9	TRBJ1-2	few	CASSIRDSIYGYTF	TGTGCCAGCAGCATAAGGGACTCCATTTATGGCTACACCTTC
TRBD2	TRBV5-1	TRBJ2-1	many	CASSSPTLAGGIENEQFF	TGCGCCAGCAGCTCGCCGACGTTAGCGGGGGGCATTGAGAATGAGCAGTTCTTC
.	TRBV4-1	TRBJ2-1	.	CASSQDISRRISYNEQFF	TGCGCCAGCAGCCAAGATATTTCTAGGCGGATCTCCTACAATGAGCAGTTCTTC
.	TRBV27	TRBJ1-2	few	CASSLKPPGPVNYGYTF	TGTGCCAGCAGTTTGAAGCCGCCGGGTCCAGTTAACTATGGCTACACCTTC
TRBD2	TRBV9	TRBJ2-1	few	CASTQGPSGGHNEQFF	TGTGCCAGCACCCAAGGGCCGAGCGGGGGACACAATGAGCAGTTCTTC
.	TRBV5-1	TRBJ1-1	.	CASSSGVDEAFF	TGCGCCAGCAGTTCAGGGGTGGATGAAGCTTTCTTT
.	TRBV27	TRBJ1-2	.	CASGSGRSYGYTF	TGTGCCAGCGGTTCAGGACGGAGCTATGGCTACACCTTC
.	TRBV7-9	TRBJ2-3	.	CASSLGGDYTDTQYF	TGTGCCAGCAGCTTGGGCGGGGATTACACAGATACGCAGTATTTT
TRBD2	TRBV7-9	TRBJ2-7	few	CASSGGGTVSYEQYF	TGTGCCAGCAGCGGGGGGGGGACCGTCTCCTACGAGCAGTACTTC
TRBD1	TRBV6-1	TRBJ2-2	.	CASLRTGLGTGELFF	TGTGCCAGCTTAAGGACAGGGTTAGGAACCGGGGAGCTGTTTTTT
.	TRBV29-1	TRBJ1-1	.	CSAEGGEAFF	TGCAGCGCCGAGGGGGGTGAAGCTTTCTTT
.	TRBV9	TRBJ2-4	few	CASSVATDSNIQYF	TGTGCCAGCAGCGTAGCTACGGACTCAAACATTCAGTACTTC
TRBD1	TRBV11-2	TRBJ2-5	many	CASSPGQGTLETQYF	TGTGCCAGCAGCCCCGGACAGGGGACACTCGAGACCCAGTACTTC
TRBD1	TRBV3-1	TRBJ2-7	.	CASSPTRTGEPREQYF	TGTGCCAGCAGCCCCACCCGGACAGGGGAACCCCGCGAGCAGTACTTC
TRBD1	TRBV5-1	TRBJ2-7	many	CASSWGTGDYEQYF	TGCGCCAGCAGCTGGGGGACAGGGGACTACGAGCAGTACTTC
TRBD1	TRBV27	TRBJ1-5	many	CASSTGTGIDQPQHF	TGTGCCAGCAGTACCGGGACAGGTATTGATCAGCCCCAGCATTTT
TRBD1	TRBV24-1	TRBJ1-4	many	CATSEEGTGKLFF	TGTGCCACCAGTGAAGAAGGGACAGGAAAACTGTTTTTT
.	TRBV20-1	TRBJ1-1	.	CSASFFLGSYTEAFF	TGCAGTGCTAGTTTCTTCCTAGGCAGCTACACTGAAGCTTTCTTT
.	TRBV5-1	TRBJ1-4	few	CASSLTGGVPNEKLFF	TGCGCCAGCAGCTTGACCGGTGGGGTCCCTAATGAAAAACTGTTTTTT
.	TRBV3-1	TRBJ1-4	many	CASSTPQGLNEKLFF	TGTGCCAGCAGCACACCCCAAGGGCTTAATGAAAAACTGTTTTTT
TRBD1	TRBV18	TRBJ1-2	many	CASSPAGDRNYGYTF	TGTGCCAGCTCACCGGCCGGGGACAGAAACTATGGCTACACCTTC
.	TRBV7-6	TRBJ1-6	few	CASSLDGGGDSPLHF	TGTGCCAGCAGCTTAGACGGGGGAGGAGATTCACCCCTCCACTTT
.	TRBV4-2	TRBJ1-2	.	CASSQDMGGQGSLFYGYTF	TGTGCCAGCAGCCAAGATATGGGGGGACAAGGTTCCCTCTTTTATGGCTACACCTTC
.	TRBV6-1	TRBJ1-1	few	CATRGLPLPEAFF	TGTGCCACCCGGGGTCTGCCTCTACCTGAAGCTTTCTTT
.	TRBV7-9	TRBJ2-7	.	CASSFPPGLTIEQYF	TGTGCCAGCAGCTTTCCACCGGGACTTACTATCGAGCAGTACTTC
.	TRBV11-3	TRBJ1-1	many	CASSLGKGRNTEAFF	TGTGCCAGCAGCTTAGGAAAAGGTCGGAACACTGAAGCTTTCTTT
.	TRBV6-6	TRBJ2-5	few	CASSYSMQIRETQYF	TGTGCCAGCAGTTACTCGATGCAAATCCGGGAGACCCAGTACTTC
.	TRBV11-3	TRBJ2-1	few	CASSPRRGNEQFF	TGTGCCAGCAGCCCTCGCAGGGGCAATGAGCAGTTCTTC
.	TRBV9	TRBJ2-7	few	CASSVGPTTTYEQYF	TGTGCCAGCAGCGTGGGGCCGACAACTACATACGAGCAGTACTTC
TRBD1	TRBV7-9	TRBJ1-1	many	CASSLMGTELNTEAFF	TGTGCCAGCAGCTTAATGGGGACAGAATTGAACACTGAAGCTTTCTTT
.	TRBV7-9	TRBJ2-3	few	CASSFETSTDTQYF	TGTGCCAGCAGCTTTGAGACAAGCACAGATACGCAGTATTTT
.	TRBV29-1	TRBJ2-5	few	CSVELLTSQETQYF	TGCAGCGTTGAACTCTTGACCTCCCAAGAGACCCAGTACTTC
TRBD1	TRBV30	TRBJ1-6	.	CAWSVPDRDHSPLHF	TGTGCCTGGAGTGTCCCGGACAGGGATCATTCACCCCTCCACTTT
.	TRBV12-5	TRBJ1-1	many	CASDPSGNTEAFF	TGTGCTAGTGACCCATCGGGGAACACTGAAGCTTTCTTT
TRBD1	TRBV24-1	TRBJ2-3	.	CATSEPTGRSRDTQYF	TGTGCCACCAGTGAACCGACAGGGAGATCAAGGGATACGCAGTATTTT
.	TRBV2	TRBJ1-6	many	CASTVSGGRYNSPLHF	TGTGCCAGCACCGTTTCGGGCGGAAGGTATAATTCACCCCTCCACTTT
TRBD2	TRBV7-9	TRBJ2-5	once	CASTKSGAQETQYF	TGTGCCAGCACCAAAAGCGGGGCCCAAGAGACCCAGTACTTC